This T cell receptor beta chain was sequenced during a study of cytomegalovirus exposure and HLA in healthy donors. Amplification used 60 Vbeta primers and 13 Jbeta primers. Method: immunoSEQ multiplex PCR; TCRdb's copy keeps in-frame clones and lacks some. Here the sample spans approximately 88,000 clones, more than 70% being singletons. V was pared by 0 bases and J by 2 bases, with 11 bases between. Germline lookup yields CDR1 MGHRA and CDR2 YSYEKL. CDR3 length: 15 amino acids. Study-wide results and limits: Later analysis identified 16,000 or so TCR beta sequences associated with HLA alleles, using a false discovery rate threshold of 0.05.

Comment on this clone: Antigen specificity is unknown.

This clonotype was sampled from a man younger than 40 in good health and CMV-seronegative. The chain couples TRBV4-1 to TRBJ2-7, with D unclear. Sequencing was performed on PBMCs. The CDR3 sequence is CASSQELGFTYEQYF. In nucleotides, the CDR3 is TGCGCCAGCAGCCAAGAACTGGGCTTCACCTACGAGCAGTACTTC.